Listed below are T cell receptor beta chains from one sample, sequenced in a study of tumor-infiltrating lymphocytes in primary liver carcinoma. TCRdb independently ran MiXCR on the multiplex PCR reads; one entry per CDR3 protein. The table records about 75,000 distinct CDR3 sequences, approximately 70% of them present only once. Material for sequencing was tumor-adjacent normal liver tissue. Receptors originate from a man in his forties with primary liver carcinoma and hepatitis B virus infection. The CDR3 runs from the conserved cysteine through the conserved F or W. A D gene is named only where the DNA matches it firmly. Clone sizes are given selectively: once, few, many, or a class where the clone is expanded.

j_call	clone_size	v_call	d_call	cdr3_aa	cdr3_nt
TRBJ1-2	-	TRBV4-2	TRBD1	CDSSQEAGGGSGYTF	TGCGACAGCAGCCAAGAGGCAGGGGGCGGATCTGGCTACACCTTC
TRBJ1-1	many	TRBV19	-	CASSMGTEAFF	TGTGCCAGTAGTATGGGCACTGAAGCTTTCTTT
TRBJ1-1	-	TRBV16	-	CVNSQGFMNTEAFF	TGTGTCAACAGCCAAGGTTTTATGAACACTGAAGCTTTCTTT
TRBJ2-5	once	TRBV11-2	TRBD2	CTSSLDPSSSGRGETQYF	TGCACCAGCAGCTTAGATCCGTCGTCTAGCGGGAGAGGGGAGACCCAGTACTTC
TRBJ2-1	-	TRBV11-2	-	CASSLGLLARVNEQSF	TGTGCCAGCAGCTTAGGGCTCCTAGCGAGAGTGAATGAGCAGTCCTTC
TRBJ2-7	-	TRBV5-6	-	CASSQRLRSYEHYF	TGTGCGAGCAGCCAGCGGTTACGTTCCTACGAGCACTACTTC
TRBJ2-7	-	TRBV5-4	-	CANSLRGFYEQYF	TGTGCCAACAGCTTGCGGGGTTTCTACGAGCAGTACTTC
TRBJ1-2	many	TRBV12-5	-	CASGLLGGKGANYGYTF	TGTGCTAGTGGTTTGTTGGGCGGAAAGGGAGCTAACTATGGCTACACCTTC
TRBJ2-3	-	TRBV9	TRBD2	CASIVLAGGSTDMQYF	TGTGCCAGCATCGTCCTAGCGGGAGGAAGCACAGATATGCAGTATTTT
TRBJ2-3	-	TRBV7-9	TRBD2	CASSWPPGLAGGPASDMRYF	TGTGCCAGCAGCTGGCCCCCGGGACTAGCGGGAGGACCGGCATCAGATATGCGGTATTTT
TRBJ2-5	-	TRBV29-1	TRBD1	CSVEMDRGRSETHHF	TGCAGCGTTGAAATGGACAGGGGGCGGTCTGAGACCCACCACTTC
TRBJ2-1	-	TRBV12-2	-	CASRPHRGSSHDNEQFF	TGTGCAAGTCGCCCCCACCGGGGATCCTCCCACGACAATGAGCAGTTCTTC
TRBJ2-3	many	TRBV29-1	TRBD1	CSVERGQGRIDTQYF	TGCAGCGTTGAAAGGGGACAGGGGCGCATAGATACGCAGTATTTT
TRBJ2-1	-	TRBV11-3	-	CVSSAGTGEINEQFF	TGTGTCAGTAGCGCCGGGACTGGAGAGATTAATGAGCAGTTCTTC
TRBJ2-3	-	TRBV29-1	TRBD2	CSVELLAGATDTQYF	TGTAGCGTTGAGCTACTAGCGGGGGCCACAGATACGCAGTATTTT
TRBJ2-1	-	TRBV14	-	CTSSQEFYTSYNEQFF	TGTACCAGCAGCCAAGAGTTTTATACCTCCTACAATGAGCAGTTCTTC
TRBJ2-7	-	TRBV6-5	TRBD1	CANRPGQAPSFYEQYF	TGTGCCAACAGGCCTGGACAGGCACCATCCTTTTACGAGCAGTACTTC
TRBJ1-2	-	TRBV6-1	-	CASTDPEDGYTF	TGTGCCAGCACCGACCCGGAGGATGGCTACACCTTC
TRBJ2-1	-	TRBV5-6	-	CASSLEGESSCNEQFF	TGTGCCAGCAGCTTGGAGGGGGAGAGCTCCTGCAATGAGCAGTTCTTT
TRBJ1-1	-	TRBV6-6	-	CASSYGSANIEAFF	TGTGCGAGCAGTTACGGTTCGGCGAACATTGAAGCTTTCTTT
TRBJ2-7	-	TRBV11-2	-	CVSSFGGRGYEQYF	TGTGTCAGCAGTTTTGGTGGCAGGGGATACGAGCAGTACTTC
TRBJ1-2	-	TRBV5-6	-	CASSLIWGAVNYGYTF	TGTGCCAGCAGCTTGATATGGGGGGCAGTCAACTATGGCTACACCTTC
TRBJ2-1	-	TRBV29-1	-	CSVDTLRPWSRQERFF	TGCAGCGTCGACACACTTCGGCCCTGGTCCCGTCAAGAGCGGTTCTTC
TRBJ2-7	-	TRBV4-1	TRBD2	CTSSQDIGREYEQYF	TGCACCAGCAGCCAAGATATAGGGCGGGAGTATGAGCAGTACTTC
TRBJ2-1	-	TRBV7-8	-	CVSSPLGGSAVSRIEQFF	TGTGTCAGCAGCCCGCTTGGAGGCTCAGCGGTCTCCCGCATTGAGCAGTTCTTC
TRBJ2-7	-	TRBV4-3	-	CASSQDRETPHEQYF	TGCGCCAGCAGCCAAGACCGGGAGACTCCGCACGAGCAGTACTTC
TRBJ2-3	-	TRBV7-8	-	CASSLGESGTTDTQYF	TGTGCCAGCAGCTTAGGTGAGTCGGGGACCACGGATACGCAGTATTTT
TRBJ2-2	many	TRBV4-2	TRBD2	CASSQGGLAGDFGELFF	TGTGCCAGCAGCCAAGGGGGCCTAGCGGGAGATTTCGGGGAGCTGTTTTTT
TRBJ2-5	-	TRBV12-3/TRBV12-4	-	CVSSSNREHETQYF	TGTGTCAGCAGTTCCAACAGGGAACATGAGACCCAGTATTTC
TRBJ2-7	many	TRBV4-1	-	CASSPHPLGYEQYF	TGCGCCAGCAGCCCTCACCCTCTAGGGTACGAGCAGTACTTC
TRBJ2-7	-	TRBV29-1	-	CNSLINDHEQYF	TGCAACTCCCTGATTAACGACCACGAGCAGTACTTC
TRBJ1-5	-	TRBV6-5	-	CASSEDGRGRPQHF	TGTGCCAGCAGTGAAGACGGTCGTGGCCGGCCCCAGCATTTT
TRBJ2-7	-	TRBV11-2	-	CTSSFDGRGYEQYF	TGTACGAGCAGCTTTGATGGCAGGGGCTACGAGCAGTACTTC
TRBJ2-2	-	TRBV28	TRBD1	CASWKTGGQGFPGELFF	TGTGCCAGCTGGAAAACCGGAGGACAGGGGTTTCCCGGGGAGCTGTTTTTT
TRBJ2-7	-	TRBV6-5	TRBD2	CACKLAAPISDEQYF	TGTGCCTGTAAGCTAGCGGCCCCTATAAGTGACGAGCAGTACTTC
TRBJ1-1	few	TRBV12-3/TRBV12-4	-	CASSPRGTEVFF	TGTGCCAGCAGTCCCCGCGGTACTGAAGTTTTCTTT
TRBJ2-1	-	TRBV11-2	-	CASGPGTSSYNEQFF	TGTGCCAGCGGCCCTGGGACTTCTTCATACAATGAGCAGTTCTTC
TRBJ2-2	-	TRBV30	-	CAWSWSQGGLFF	TGTGCCTGGAGCTGGTCTCAGGGGGGGCTGTTTTTT
TRBJ2-7	-	TRBV4-3	TRBD2	CTGSQELAGVHEQYF	TGCACCGGCAGCCAGGAGCTAGCGGGAGTGCACGAGCAGTACTTC